The 17 T cell receptor beta chains presented below share a single source sample, sequenced in a study of blood T cell repertoires in COVID-19. The protocol was immunoSEQ multiplex PCR, while the TCRdb copy is restricted to in-frame clones and leaves out a portion. The sample shows approximately 75,000 clones, around 84% of them seen only once. Input material: peripheral blood. These receptors were taken from a woman of 80 years or more with acute or convalescent COVID-19.

V usage is TRBV5-1 and J usage is TRBJ1-4; TRBD1 matches 7 bases. The CDR3 contains 15 residues. Germline V lookup: CDR1 SGHRS, CDR2 YFSETQ. V was pared by 7 bases and J by 6 bases, with 12 bases of the junction left unmatched. As DNA, the CDR3 is TGCGCCAGCTCATACTCGGGCACAGGGGATGAAAAACTGTTTTTT. Translating gives CASSYSGTGDEKLFF.

This sequence joins TRBV18 and TRBJ1-1, with D perhaps matching TRBD1 (5 bases). CDR1 is KGHSH, CDR2 LQKENI, per germline. V lost 1 base and J lost 6, with 12 bases in between. The CDR3 sequence is 14 residues long. The CDR3 DNA sequence: TGTGCCAGCTCACCACAGGGGCAGGGCGCTGAAGCTTTCTTT. It yields the protein CASSPQGQGAEAFF.

The chain carries TRBV3-1 (or the pseudogene TRBV3-2) and TRBJ2-7; D gene unclear. The V end was cut by 0 bases, the J end by 4 bases, with 13 bases between. Germline CDR1 LGHDT, CDR2 YNNKEL (reference sequence). This CDR3 spans 15 amino acids. CDR3 DNA sequence: TGTGCCAGCAGCCAAGATCTATCCAGGCTGTACGAGCAGTACTTC. Encoded protein: CASSQDLSRLYEQYF.

This clone showed up just once. The V gene is TRBV3-1 (or the pseudogene TRBV3-2), the J gene TRBJ2-1; D is undetermined. Germline CDR1 and CDR2: LGHDT and YNNKEL (reference sequence). CDR3 length: 11 amino acids. The V and J ends lost 8 bases and 5 bases respectively, with 7 bases between them. Here the CDR3 DNA reads TGTGCCAGCCAGATTCACAATGAGCAGTTCTTC. Amino acids: CASQIHNEQFF.

This clone has only a few counts. The chain links TRBV7-8 to TRBJ1-4; D gene ambiguous. Trimming removed 5 bases at V and 3 bases at J, with 13 bases between. The CDR3 is made up of 15 amino acids. Germline V CDR1 and CDR2: SGHVS, FQNEAQ. The CDR3 DNA is TGTGCCAGCAGCCTTACGTGGGCGCCTAATGAAAAACTGTTTTTT. Its protein is CASSLTWAPNEKLFF.

The chain recombines TRBV2 with TRBJ2-2; D not certain. Germline values: CDR1 SNHLY, CDR2 FYNNEI. Trimming took 4 bases from V and 6 from J, leaving 12 bases between them. This CDR3 comprises 14 residues. CDR3 DNA sequence: TGTGCCAGCAGTGCAACAGTGGTGGCCGGGGAGCTGTTTTTT. Translated, it gives CASSATVVAGELFF.

The chain combines TRBV13 with TRBJ2-3; 10 bases agree with TRBD2. V lost 6 bases and J lost 2; bases outside the gene matches: 5. CDR1 is PRHDT and CDR2 is FYEKMQ in the germline V gene (reference sequence). The length of the CDR3 is 15 residues. The CDR3 bases are TGTGCCAGCAGGGGTAGCGGGGGGCTCACAGATACGCAGTATTTT. It specifies CASRGSGGLTDTQYF.

The CDR3 sequence: CASSYTGQGSEAFF. The CDR3 DNA follows: TGTGCCAGCAGTTACACAGGACAGGGGTCGGAAGCTTTCTTT. The rearrangement joins TRBV6-5 to TRBJ1-1; TRBD1 aligns across 9 bases. This CDR3 is built from 14 residues. Germline V gene sequence: CDR1 MNHEY, CDR2 SVGAGI. V shed 2 bases, J shed 8 bases, and the junction held 6 bases outside the gene matches.

The chain joins TRBV5-1 to TRBJ2-7, with TRBD2 matching 8 bases. Per germline, CDR1 SGHRS and CDR2 YFSETQ. The CDR3 is made up of 18 amino acids. V trimming: 7 bases; J trimming: 0 bases; junction bases outside the gene matches: 18. The CDR3 is CASRGGHSNIYDSYEQYF. CDR3 DNA: TGCGCCAGCCGGGGGGGCCATTCAAACATCTACGACTCCTACGAGCAGTACTTC. Using reference TRBV5-1 and TRBJ2-7 for the parts outside the CDR3, the full variable domain is KAGVTQTPRYLIKTRGQQVTLSCSPISGHRSVSWYQQTPGQGLQFLFEYFSETQRNKGNFPGRFSGRQFSNSRSEMNVSTLELGDSALYLCASRGGHSNIYDSYEQYFGPGTRLTVT.

The chain carries TRBV7-6 and TRBJ2-3; 13 positions agree with TRBD2. After removal of 1 base from V and 5 bases from J, the junction contained 3 bases not matched to a gene. Germline CDR1 is SGHVS and CDR2 is FNYEAQ. This CDR3 region has 16 residues. CDR3 loop: CASSLGLAGGQDTQYF. The CDR3 bases are TGTGCCAGCAGCTTAGGACTAGCGGGGGGACAAGATACGCAGTATTTT.

The chain carries TRBV5-4 and TRBJ2-5, with D tentatively TRBD1 (6 bases). Germline V lookup: CDR1 SGHNT, CDR2 YYREEE (reference sequence). V was pared by 2 bases and J by 2 bases, with 10 bases between. The CDR3 covers 14 residues. The CDR3 DNA reads TGTGCCAGCAGCTTAGCAGGGGTTCAAGAGACCCAGTACTTC. This translates into CASSLAGVQETQYF.

The sample holds a few counts of this clone. V gene TRBV29-1 combines with J gene TRBJ1-1; D gene uncertain. CDR3 length: 14 amino acids. The V gene lost 5 bases and the J gene lost 4 bases, with 17 bases spanning the gap. Per the germline V gene, CDR1 is SQVTM and CDR2 is ANQGSEA. CDR3: CSVRIGMGSTEAFF. CDR3 nucleotides: TGCAGCGTTAGGATAGGCATGGGGAGCACTGAAGCTTTCTTT.

This clone was detected once. The chain has TRBV29-1 and TRBJ2-7, with 9 bases fitting TRBD1. The CDR3 is 11 amino acids. J lost 5 bases, V lost 6 bases, and 2 bases had no gene match. Germline V lookup: CDR1 SQVTM, CDR2 ANQGSEA. The CDR3: CSVGQGHEQYF. The CDR3 region has the DNA TGCAGCGTGGGACAGGGCCACGAGCAGTACTTC.

The V call is TRBV7-8, the J call TRBJ2-7; a weak D match, TRBD2 (7 bases). V was pared by 5 bases and J by 3 bases, with 14 bases between. Germline CDR1 is SGHVS and CDR2 is FQNEAQ. The CDR3 contains 14 residues. The CDR3 DNA reads TGTGCCAGCAGCCCCCCGGGGGGCAGCTACGAGCAGTACTTC. Translating it yields CASSPPGGSYEQYF.

This clone was seen a single time. The J gene is TRBJ2-7, the V gene TRBV27; 9 bases line up with TRBD1. V was pared by 5 bases and J by 1 base, with 6 bases of the junction left unmatched. CDR1 is MNHEY and CDR2 is SMNVEV in the germline V gene (reference sequence). The CDR3 length is 15 residues. CDR3 protein: CASSPGQGQSYEQYF. The DNA of the CDR3 is TGTGCCAGCAGTCCGGGACAGGGACAGTCCTACGAGCAGTACTTC.

The chain carries TRBV18 and TRBJ2-7; 8 bases are a match to TRBD1. The CDR3 length is 14 residues. CDR1 KGHSH and CDR2 LQKENI come from the germline V gene. V shed 8 bases and J 2 bases; nucleotides not matched to a gene: 8. For the CDR3, the DNA is TGTGCCAGCCGCCATGACAGGGGAGCCTACGAGCAGTACTTC. The encoded protein is CASRHDRGAYEQYF.

The V call is TRBV10-3, the J call TRBJ2-7; perhaps TRBD1 as D (6 bases). CDR3 size: 13 residues. CDR1 is ENHRY and CDR2 is SYGVKD in the germline V gene. V was clipped by 7 bases and J by 0 bases, with 10 bases between them. The CDR3: CAINTGSSYEQYF. CDR3 nucleotides: TGTGCCATCAATACAGGGAGCTCCTACGAGCAGTACTTC.